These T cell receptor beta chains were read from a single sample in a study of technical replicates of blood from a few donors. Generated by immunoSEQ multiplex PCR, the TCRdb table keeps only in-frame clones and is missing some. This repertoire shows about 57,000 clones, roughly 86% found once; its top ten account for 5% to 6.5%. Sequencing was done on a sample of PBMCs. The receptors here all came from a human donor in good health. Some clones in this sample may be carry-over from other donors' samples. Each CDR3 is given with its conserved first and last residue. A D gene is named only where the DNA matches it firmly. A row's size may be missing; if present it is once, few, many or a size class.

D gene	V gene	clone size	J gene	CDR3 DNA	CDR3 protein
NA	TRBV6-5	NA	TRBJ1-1	TGTGCCAGCAGTTCCCCGGGGATTATAACTGAAGCTTTCTTT	CASSSPGIITEAFF
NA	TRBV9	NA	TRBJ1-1	TGTGCCAGCAGCGTAGGGCAGGGCGCGAACACTGAAGCTTTCTTT	CASSVGQGANTEAFF
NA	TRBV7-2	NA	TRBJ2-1	TGTGCCAGCAGCTTAGCGGGGGGGCCCTACAATGAGCAGTTCTTC	CASSLAGGPYNEQFF
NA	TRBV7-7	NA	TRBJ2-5	TGTGCCAGCAGCTTGAACCGAGCTACCGTGGAGACCCAGTACTTC	CASSLNRATVETQYF
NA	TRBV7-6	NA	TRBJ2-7	TGTGCCAGCAGCTTAGCCGCGGGGGCCAGGCCCTACGAGCAGTACTTC	CASSLAAGARPYEQYF
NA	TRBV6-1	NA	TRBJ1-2	TGTGCCAGCAGTCCTCCTCCGTTCTCTAACTATGGCTACACCTTC	CASSPPPFSNYGYTF
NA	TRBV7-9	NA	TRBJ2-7	TGTGCCAGCAGTCTTTTTACCTGGTGGCAGGGAAATTACGACGAGCAGTACTTC	CASSLFTWWQGNYDEQYF
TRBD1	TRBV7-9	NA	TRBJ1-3	TGTGCCAGCAGCCCGGACGGACAGGGACGGAACACCATATATTTT	CASSPDGQGRNTIYF
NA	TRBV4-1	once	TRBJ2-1	TGCGCCAGCAGCCAGGATACAGGGATATACAATGAGCAGTTCTTC	CASSQDTGIYNEQFF
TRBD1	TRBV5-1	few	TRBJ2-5	TGCGCCAGCAGCCCCCAGGGGGTAGAGACCCAGTACTTC	CASSPQGVETQYF
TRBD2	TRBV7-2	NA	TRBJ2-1	TGTGCCAGCAGCCTAGGACTTGCGGGGGGACGCGAGCAGTTCTTC	CASSLGLAGGREQFF
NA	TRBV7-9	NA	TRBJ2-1	TGTGCCAGCAGCTTAGATAACAGGAATGAGCAGTTCTTC	CASSLDNRNEQFF
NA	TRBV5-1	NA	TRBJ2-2	TGCGCCAGCAGCTTGGAGGCTAGCGCCGGGGAGCTGTTTTTT	CASSLEASAGELFF
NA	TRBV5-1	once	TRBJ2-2	TGCGCCAGCAGCTTGGGACCAGGGGACACCGGGGAGCTGTTTTTT	CASSLGPGDTGELFF
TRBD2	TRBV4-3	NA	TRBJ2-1	TGCGCCAGCAGCATCTCTAGCGGGGGTTCCTACAATGAGCAGTTCTTC	CASSISSGGSYNEQFF
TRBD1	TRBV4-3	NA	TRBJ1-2	TGCGCCAGCAGCCAAGATGTAGCAGGGGGCTGGGGCTACACCTTC	CASSQDVAGGWGYTF
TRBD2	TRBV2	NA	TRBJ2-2	TGTGCCAGCAGTGAGTGGAGCGGGGGGCCAGGCGGGGAGCTGTTTTTT	CASSEWSGGPGGELFF
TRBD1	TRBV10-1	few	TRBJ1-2	TGCGCCAGCAGTGAGTCGACAGGGACAGGGGGGTCTCGGGATGGCTACACCTTC	CASSESTGTGGSRDGYTF
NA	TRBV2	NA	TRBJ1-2	TGTGCCAGCAGCCCCGGGACTCCCGGAGGCGGCTACACCTTC	CASSPGTPGGGYTF
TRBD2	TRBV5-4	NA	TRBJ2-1	TGTGCCAGCAGCTCAGCGGGAGGCGGGAATGAGCAGTTCTTC	CASSSAGGGNEQFF
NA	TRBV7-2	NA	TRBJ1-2	TGTGCCAGCAGCCAATACCGGGTGGATAACTATGGCTACACCTTC	CASSQYRVDNYGYTF
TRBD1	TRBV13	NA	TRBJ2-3	TGTGCCAGCAGCCCAAGCTGGACAGGGGACGCAGATACGCAGTATTTT	CASSPSWTGDADTQYF
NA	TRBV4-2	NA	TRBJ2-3	TGTGCCAGCAGCCAAGAGGGGCGACCCGGGGATACGCAGTATTTT	CASSQEGRPGDTQYF
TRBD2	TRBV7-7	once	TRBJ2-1	TGTGCCAGCAGCTTTAGCGGGGGGGACTTGAATGAGCAGTTCTTC	CASSFSGGDLNEQFF
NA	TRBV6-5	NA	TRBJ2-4	TGTGCCAGCAGACCCAGAATAGCCAAAAACATTCAGTACTTC	CASRPRIAKNIQYF
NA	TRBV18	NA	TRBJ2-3	TGTGCCAGCTCACCCCCGGGAGCCCCAGATACGCAGTATTTT	CASSPPGAPDTQYF
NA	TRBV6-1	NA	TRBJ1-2	TGTGCCAGCAGTGACCCTCGACAGTTCAACCTCTATGGCTACACCTTC	CASSDPRQFNLYGYTF
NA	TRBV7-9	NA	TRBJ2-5	TGTGCCAGCAGCCCAGATTATGAAACCCAGTACTTC	CASSPDYETQYF
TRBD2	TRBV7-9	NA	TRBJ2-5	TGTGCCAGCAGAACTAGCGGGAGTAGGGAGACCCAGTACTTC	CASRTSGSRETQYF
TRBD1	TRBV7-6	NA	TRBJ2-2	TGTGCCAGCAGCGGGCGACAGGGGTCCGGGGAGCTGTTTTTT	CASSGRQGSGELFF
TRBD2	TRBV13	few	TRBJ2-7	TGTGCCAGCAGCTTAGATGTCCCCGGGACTAGCGGGAGGGCGATCTCCTACGAGCAGTACTTC	CASSLDVPGTSGRAISYEQYF
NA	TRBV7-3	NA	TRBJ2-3	TGTGCCAGCAGCTTAACGGGGGCGGCAGATACGCAGTATTTT	CASSLTGAADTQYF
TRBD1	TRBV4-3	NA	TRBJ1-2	TGCGCCAGCAGCCAACCGGACAGGCCTTCGAGCTACACCTTC	CASSQPDRPSSYTF
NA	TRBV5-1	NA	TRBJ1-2	TGCGCCAGCGGTCGGGGGGATTCAAACTATGGCTACACCTTC	CASGRGDSNYGYTF
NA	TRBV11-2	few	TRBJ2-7	TGTGCCAGCAGCTTGGACACCCCTGGAGTGCAGTACTTC	CASSLDTPGVQYF
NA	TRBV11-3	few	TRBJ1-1	TGTGCCAGCAGCTTAAACGCCGGGGTCACTGAAGCTTTCTTT	CASSLNAGVTEAFF
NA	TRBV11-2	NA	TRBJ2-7	TGTGCCAGCAGCCGACGCGCGCTCATCCCGGGAGAGCAGTACTTC	CASSRRALIPGEQYF
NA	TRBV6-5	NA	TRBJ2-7	TGTGCCAGCAGCCAACTGCGGACACCTTACGAGCAGTACTTC	CASSQLRTPYEQYF
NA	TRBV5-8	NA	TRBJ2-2	TGTGCCAGCAGCTTGGTAGGGGCGAACACCGGGGAGCTGTTTTTT	CASSLVGANTGELFF
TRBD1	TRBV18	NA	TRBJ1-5	TGTGCCAGCTCACCAGGACAGGGAGTGGTTCAGCCCCAGCATTTT	CASSPGQGVVQPQHF
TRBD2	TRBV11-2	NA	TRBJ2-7	TGTGCCAGCAGCTTAGTAGCGGGAGGTACCTACGAGCAGTACTTC	CASSLVAGGTYEQYF
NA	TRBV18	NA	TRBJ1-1	TGTGCCAGCTCACCCAGGGGAAATATTAACACTGAAGCTTTCTTT	CASSPRGNINTEAFF
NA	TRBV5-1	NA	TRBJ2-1	TGCGCCAGCACCCTTTCGACCACGGGCTCCTACAATGAGCAGTTCTTC	CASTLSTTGSYNEQFF
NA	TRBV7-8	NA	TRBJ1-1	TGTGCCAGCAGCATACAGGAGGGGCCCACTGAAGCTTTCTTT	CASSIQEGPTEAFF
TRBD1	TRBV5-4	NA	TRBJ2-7	TGTGCCAGCAGCAGGGAAACAGGGGGCTTCAACGAGCAGTACTTC	CASSRETGGFNEQYF
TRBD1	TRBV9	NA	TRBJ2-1	TGTGCCAGCAGCGACGGGACAGTTCGGCGCTCCTACAATGAGCAGTTCTTC	CASSDGTVRRSYNEQFF
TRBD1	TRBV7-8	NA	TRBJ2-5	TGTGCCAGCACAGGGGGAAGGGAGACCCAGTACTTC	CASTGGRETQYF
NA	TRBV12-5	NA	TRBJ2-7	TGTGCTAGTGGAGATAAGGGAGTCAACGAGCAGTACTTC	CASGDKGVNEQYF
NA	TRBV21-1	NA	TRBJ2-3	TGTGCCAGCAGCAGGGGGGGCGATTTCACAGATACGCAGTATTTT	CASSRGGDFTDTQYF